This T cell receptor (beta chain) comes out of a study of shared clonotypes between healthy human individuals. CD8 cells regarded as naive lacked CD45RO, were positively chosen for CCR7, and omitted terminally differentiated effector memory CD45RA+ cells. Trimming pared 1 base from V and 4 bases from J, leaving 16 bases between. Looked up from germline, CDR1 is MGHRA and CDR2 is YSYEKL. The CDR3 loop spans 17 amino acids. Clones were sequenced by immunoSEQ multiplex PCR, and TCRdb holds only the in-frame ones, with some missing. The repertoire has around 2,100,000 clones, approximately 95% of them found once; the top ten carry more than 0.95%.

The sequenced material came from naive CD8+ T cells sorted from blood. The clonotype comes from a young man in good health. The chain employs TRBV4-1 and TRBJ1-4; D might be TRBD1 (5 bases). CDR3 in DNA: TGCGCCAGCAGCCAAGGTTTTTCGACAGATATTAATGAAAAACTGTTTTTT. Its translation: CASSQGFSTDINEKLFF.